The clone carrying this TCR beta chain showed up many times. The antigen is undetermined. Amplification of TCR beta used genomic DNA extracted from peripheral blood. Germline loops: CDR1 MNHNY, CDR2 SVGAGI (reference sequence). CDR3 size: 21 residues. Trimming left V 2 bases short and J 0 bases short, with 27 bases between. Multiplex touch-down PCR with TRB-A/B primers amplified rearranged V-D-J TRB sequences. TCRdb fed the multiplex PCR reads into MiXCR, producing one record per CDR3 protein. The table records about 13,000 distinct CDR3 sequences, around 30% of them present only once. The entry originates in a study of T cell repertoires in aging, cancer and after chemotherapy. Looking at the study overall: Patients with chronic lymphocytic leukemia were sampled before and after fludarabine- or bendamustine-based chemotherapy. The study, taken as a whole, reports: Rebound thymic output was suggested by rising median generation probability during chemotherapy in each cancer cohort. These repertoire data do not allow conclusions about immunological memory after chemotherapy.

The source is a human donor with a blood cancer. The gene calls are TRBV6-6 and TRBJ2-3; tentatively, D is TRBD2 (6 bases). The sequencing input was blood. DNA of the CDR3: TGTGCCAGCAGTTACCCAATTCGAGCGGGCACAACTTCGGCTAGCACAGATACGCAGTATTTT. Protein: CASSYPIRAGTTSASTDTQYF.